This passage covers 25 T cell receptor beta chains from one sample sequenced in a study of blood T cells in healthy people across ages. A sample-barcoded 5' primer and a J-beta primer mix were used in a second PCR of roughly 6 to 11 cycles. Via MiXCR, TCRdb re-called the 5' RACE reads, giving one row per CDR3 protein. The sample has approximately 800,000 distinct CDR3 sequences; around 25% are singletons. In addition, the sample was reused for a study of T cells of mothers and their children.

The sample comprised blood. The receptors stem from a boy younger than 18 in good health.

The gene calls are TRBV19 and TRBJ2-5; no firm D call. Gene TRBJ2-1 matches the end of the DNA better, so the J call may be wrong. Germline values: CDR1 LNHDA, CDR2 SQIVND (reference sequence). This CDR3 contains 11 residues. In nucleotides, the CDR3 is TGTGCCAGTATGGAGAGGAATGAGCAGTTCTTC. It codes for CASMERNEQFF.

This clonotype showed up just a few times. The chain combines TRBV27 with TRBJ2-1; TRBD2 agrees at 11 bases. TRBJ2-7 matches the DNA end more closely, so the J call is doubtful. The CDR3 extends over 15 amino acids. Germline assignment: CDR1 MNHEY and CDR2 SMNVEV (reference sequence). This chain's CDR3 is CASSLTSGGHGEQYF. The CDR3 bases are TGTGCCAGCAGTTTAACTAGCGGGGGACATGGCGAGCAGTACTTC.

The genes are TRBV12-3 or TRBV12-4 and TRBJ1-3; D may be TRBD1 (5 bases). This CDR3 contains 13 residues. V lost 8 bases to trimming and J lost 0 bases, with 8 bases between them. The CDR3 here is CASRQISGNTIYF. CDR3 nucleotides: TGTGCCAGCCGACAGATCTCTGGAAACACCATATATTTT.

This clonotype has more than one count but fewer than ten. The rearrangement uses TRBV7-3 and TRBJ2-2, with 7 nucleotides matching TRBD1. Germline V gives CDR1 SGHTA, CDR2 FQGTGA. With 2 bases clipped from V and 7 bases from J, the junction kept 10 bases outside the gene matches. CDR3 size: 16 residues. The CDR3 loop is CASSLWARGQGGELFF. The CDR3 DNA follows: TGTGCCAGCAGCTTATGGGCAAGGGGGCAAGGCGGGGAGCTGTTTTTT.

This clonotype has only a few counts. The CDR3 loop reads CSARGHLNTGELFF. In nucleotides, the CDR3 is TGCAGTGCTAGGGGACACCTGAACACCGGGGAGCTGTTTTTT. This chain links TRBV20-1 with TRBJ2-2; tentatively, D is TRBD1 (6 bases). The CDR3 is 14 amino acids. Trimming stripped 3 bases from V and 1 base from J, with 9 bases between. Germline values: CDR1 DFQATT, CDR2 SNEGSKA (reference sequence).

The table lists this clonotype with a few counts. The chain carries TRBV12-3 or TRBV12-4 and TRBJ2-5, with 8 bases lining up with TRBD1. CDR3 length equals 12 residues. The trim removed 8 bases at V and 6 bases at J, leaving 5 bases unmatched. The CDR3 coding sequence is TGTGCCAGCGGACAGGGCGTAAAGACCCAGTACTTC. Its translation: CASGQGVKTQYF.

The chain links TRBV7-3 to TRBJ2-5, with D perhaps matching TRBD1 (5 bases). With 5 bases removed from V and 5 bases from J, the gap between germline ends came to 18 bases. The CDR3 is 15 residues long. Germline loops: CDR1 SGHTA, CDR2 FQGTGA. The CDR3 region is CASSVDSSDRETQYF. The DNA of the CDR3 is TGTGCCAGCAGCGTAGACAGTTCGGACCGGGAGACCCAGTACTTC. Drawing the rest from reference TRBV7-3 and TRBJ2-5, the complete variable domain is GAGVSQTPSNKVTEKGKYVELRCDPISGHTALYWYRQSLGQGPEFLIYFQGTGAADDSGLPNDRFFAVRPEGSVSTLKIQRTERGDSAVYLCASSVDSSDRETQYFGPGTRLLVL.

This clonotype has just a few counts. The rearrangement joins TRBV5-1 to TRBJ2-1; possibly TRBD2 for D (5 bases). Germline CDR1 and CDR2: SGHRS and YFSETQ. This CDR3 has 14 amino acids. The ends were cut back, 0 bases at V and 9 bases at J, with 13 bases in the middle. The CDR3 reads CASSLVPRVGEQFF. The DNA of the CDR3 is TGCGCCAGCAGCTTGGTGCCGCGGGTAGGTGAGCAGTTCTTC.

This chain connects TRBV6-1 to TRBJ2-5; TRBD2 matches at 9 bases. Germline V gives CDR1 MNHNS, CDR2 SASEGT. V was clipped by 6 bases and J by 2 bases; unmatched bases: 10. The CDR3 is 16 amino acids. The CDR3 sequence: CASSKTSGWFQETQYF. The CDR3 DNA reads TGTGCCAGCAGCAAGACTAGCGGATGGTTTCAAGAGACCCAGTACTTC.

The chain uses TRBV7-2 and TRBJ1-5, with no clear D. Germline V CDR1 and CDR2: SGHTA, FQGNSA. The CDR3 consists of 14 residues. Trimming pared 5 bases from V and 7 bases from J, leaving 15 bases between. CDR3 nucleotides: TGTGCCAGCAGCCGACGCCAAAGAGACCAGCCCCAGCATTTT. Its translation: CASSRRQRDQPQHF.

This clonotype has just one count. This chain uses TRBV4-3 with TRBJ2-1; D is uncertain. Germline CDR1 LGHNA, CDR2 YSLEER. The V end was cut by 4 bases, the J end by 8 bases, with 15 bases between. There are 14 residues in the CDR3. Here the CDR3 DNA reads TGCGCCAGCAGCCTAATGCCCCATTCGGATGAGCAGTTCTTC. Its protein product is CASSLMPHSDEQFF.

The sample holds a few counts of this clonotype. The CDR3 coding sequence is TGTGCCAGCAGCATTCGCAGGGGTACGTTAGTTGATGAGCAGTTCTTC. Translation gives CASSIRRGTLVDEQFF. The chain has TRBV7-9 and TRBJ2-1, with a tentative D call TRBD1 (6 bases). There are 16 residues in the CDR3. CDR1 is SEHNR and CDR2 is FQNEAQ in the germline V gene (reference sequence). V was trimmed by 5 bases and J by 8 bases, leaving 22 bases between them. Combining the CDR3 with reference TRBV7-9 and TRBJ2-1 gives the whole variable domain DTGVSQNPRHKITKRGQNVTFRCDPISEHNRLYWYRQTLGQGPEFLTYFQNEAQLEKSRLLSDRFSAERPKGSFSTLEIQRTEQGDSAMYLCASSIRRGTLVDEQFFGPGTRLTVL.

This clonotype has only a few counts. The chain joins TRBV27 to TRBJ2-1, with 9 bases identical to TRBD2. Germline loops: CDR1 MNHEY, CDR2 SMNVEV (reference sequence). The CDR3 extends over 14 amino acids. Trimming cost V 6 bases and J 4 bases; bases outside gene matches: 4. The CDR3 DNA sequence: TGTGCCAGCAGATCTAGCGGGATTTACAATGAGCAGTTCTTC. Translating it yields CASRSSGIYNEQFF.

This clonotype was recorded a few times. The rearrangement links TRBV4-1 to TRBJ2-7; a weak D match, TRBD2 (6 bases). V was shortened by 4 bases and J by 0 bases, with 7 bases between the two germline ends. This CDR3 region has 13 residues. Germline values: CDR1 MGHRA, CDR2 YSYEKL. CDR3 sequence reads: CASSREASYEQYF. In nucleotides, the CDR3 is TGCGCCAGCAGCCGGGAGGCCTCCTACGAGCAGTACTTC.

The CDR3 DNA follows: TGTGCCAGCAGCTTAGAGGGGACAGGGGGCACTGAAGCTTTCTTT. Translation: CASSLEGTGGTEAFF. The chain combines TRBV7-2 with TRBJ1-1, with TRBD1 identical over 11 bases. From germline, CDR1 is SGHTA and CDR2 FQGNSA. Trimming took 1 base from V and 4 from J; bases not matched to a gene: 2. This CDR3 has 15 residues. The variable domain in full, completed from reference TRBV7-2 and TRBJ1-1, reads GAGVSQSPSNKVTEKGKDVELRCDPISGHTALYWYRQSLGQGLEFLIYFQGNSAPDKSGLPSDRFSAERTGGSVSTLTIQRTQQEDSAVYLCASSLEGTGGTEAFFGQGTRLTVV.

The sample holds a few counts of this clonotype. The chain combines TRBV12-3 or TRBV12-4 with TRBJ2-5; 8 bases align to TRBD2. The ends lost 5 bases at V and 5 bases at J; junction bases unmatched: 7. This CDR3 has 14 residues. Here the CDR3 reads CASSDGLARETQYF. CDR3 bases: TGTGCCAGCAGTGACGGACTAGCCCGGGAGACCCAGTACTTC.

The gene calls are TRBV3-1 and TRBJ1-6; D is uncertain. Germline V CDR1 and CDR2: LGHDT, YNNKEL (reference sequence). CDR3 length: 15 residues. Trimming removed 2 bases at V and 9 bases at J, with 14 bases between. The CDR3 region has the DNA TGTGCCAGCAGCCAAAAGGGCGGTTCGGGTTCACCCCTCCACTTT. Amino acid sequence: CASSQKGGSGSPLHF.

The table lists this clonotype with a few counts. J is TRBJ2-7 and V is TRBV15, with a possible D match to TRBD2 (7 bases). Trimming took off 0 bases at V and 3 bases at J, with 12 bases between the two ends. CDR3 length: 15 residues. Germline CDR1 is LNHNV and CDR2 is YYDKDF (reference sequence). The CDR3 DNA reads as TGTGCCACCAGCAGAGATAGGGGGAGGGTCTACGAGCAGTACTTC. As protein: CATSRDRGRVYEQYF.

The chain employs TRBV9 and TRBJ2-7; maybe TRBD2 (5 bases). CDR1 and CDR2 from the germline V gene are SGDLS and YYNGEE. The CDR3 is 15 residues long. Trimming left V 0 bases short and J 0 bases short, with 10 bases between. CDR3: CASSVATGSSYEQYF. The CDR3 DNA sequence: TGTGCCAGCAGCGTAGCTACGGGGAGCTCCTACGAGCAGTACTTC.

This clonotype was recorded a few times. J is TRBJ1-6 and V is TRBV27; D is unresolved. This CDR3 spans 14 amino acids. V lost 4 bases and J lost 10, with 14 bases in between. In germline, CDR1 is MNHEY, CDR2 SMNVEV (reference sequence). In nucleotides, the CDR3 is TGTGCCAGCAGTTATGGACTCATGGACTCACCCCTCCACTTT. Protein product: CASSYGLMDSPLHF.

The chain carries TRBV29-1 and TRBJ2-3; weak D call: TRBD1 (6 bases). The CDR3 has 12 residues. Trimming cost V 6 bases and J 4 bases, with 11 bases left between them. Germline V gene data show CDR1 as SQVTM and CDR2 as ANQGSEA. Here the CDR3 DNA reads TGCAGCGTCCACAGGGACCCAGATACGCAGTATTTT. Its translation: CSVHRDPDTQYF.

V usage is TRBV3-1 and J usage is TRBJ1-2; the D gene is possibly TRBD1 (6 bases). Deletions cut 0 bases from V and 7 bases from J, with 6 bases between. This CDR3 spans 12 amino acids. The germline V gene has CDR1 LGHDT and CDR2 YNNKEL (reference sequence). CDR3 bases: TGTGCCAGCAGCCAAGACAGGGGTGGCTACACCTTC. Translating gives CASSQDRGGYTF. Combining the CDR3 with reference TRBV3-1 and TRBJ1-2 gives the whole variable domain DTAVSQTPKYLVTQMGNDKSIKCEQNLGHDTMYWYKQDSKKFLKIMFSYNNKELIINETVPNRFSPKSPDKAHLNLHINSLELGDSAVYFCASSQDRGGYTFGSGTRLTVV.

A few counts support this clonotype. The chain recombines TRBV28 with TRBJ2-1; a weak D match, TRBD2 (5 bases). The ends were cut back, 6 bases at V and 9 bases at J, with 15 bases in the middle. CDR3 length: 13 amino acids. Germline V CDR1 and CDR2: MDHEN, SYDVKM. The CDR3 here is CASRTTSRAEQFF. CDR3 DNA sequence: TGTGCCAGCAGAACAACTAGTCGGGCTGAGCAGTTCTTC.

This clonotype was observed a few times. The chain has TRBV20-1 and TRBJ2-4; D is possibly TRBD1 or TRBD2 (5 bases each). The CDR3 has 14 amino acids. CDR1 and CDR2 (germline): DFQATT, SNEGSKA (reference sequence). V was cut by 2 bases and J by 9 bases, with 17 bases left in between. The chain's CDR3 is CSARSPTGAGIQYF. The CDR3 region has the DNA TGCAGTGCTAGATCCCCGACCGGGGCAGGCATTCAGTACTTC.

V gene TRBV6-2 or TRBV6-3 combines with J gene TRBJ2-2, with D possibly being TRBD1 or TRBD2 (6 bases each). CDR1 and CDR2 (germline): MNHEY, SVGEGT. V lost 0 bases, J lost 7 bases, and 12 bases lay in between. The CDR3 runs to 15 residues. CDR3 loop: CASSYSGGHVGELFF. CDR3 nucleotide sequence: TGTGCCAGCAGTTACTCTGGGGGGCACGTCGGGGAGCTGTTTTTT.